Each of the 4 T cell receptor beta chains below was sequenced from the same sample in a study of T cells in Graves' hyperthyroidism and ophthalmopathy. Amplification targeted TCR beta CDR3 regions from RNA transcripts. Primed by the HTBI set, a first-round RT-PCR was run on the TCR CDR3. Each CDR3 protein gets one entry after TCRdb re-called the multiplex PCR reads with MiXCR. The sample includes some 340,000 distinct CDR3 sequences, roughly 13% of them seen just once. The specimen sequenced was blood. Source of these receptors: a woman in her forties with Graves' ophthalmopathy.

This clonotype was seen repeatedly, ten times or more. The rearrangement uses TRBV3-1 and TRBJ2-4, with TRBD1 identical over 7 bases. Germline CDR1 reads LGHDT; CDR2 reads YNNKEL (reference sequence). V shed 5 bases, J shed 8 bases, and the junction held 9 bases outside the gene matches. There are 14 residues in the CDR3. The CDR3: CASSGDRVRDIQYF. The CDR3 DNA reads as TGTGCCAGCAGCGGAGACAGGGTTCGGGACATTCAGTACTTC.

At least ten counts were recorded for this clonotype. The V call is TRBV7-6, the J call TRBJ1-1; 8 bases line up with TRBD1. Germline V gene lookup returns CDR1 SGHVS and CDR2 FNYEAQ. Trimming took 3 bases from V and 3 from J; bases not matched to a gene: 3. This CDR3 is built from 14 residues. The CDR3 DNA reads TGTGCCAGCAGCTTTACGACAGGGGACACTGAAGCTTTCTTT. As protein: CASSFTTGDTEAFF.

The chain employs TRBV7-9 and TRBJ1-6; perhaps TRBD1 as D (5 bases). Germline lookup yields CDR1 SEHNR and CDR2 FQNEAQ (reference sequence). Trimming cost V 5 bases and J 9 bases, with 17 bases left between them. CDR3 length equals 15 residues. The CDR3: CASSANTAGGSPLHF. The CDR3 DNA is TGTGCCAGCAGCGCCAACACTGCCGGGGGTTCACCCCTCCACTTT.

This clonotype was detected a few times. CDR3 residues: CASSESGRAYEQYF. In DNA, the CDR3 is TGTGCCAGCAGTGAATCGGGCAGGGCCTACGAGCAGTACTTC. The chain combines TRBV25-1 with TRBJ2-7; D is perhaps TRBD1 (5 bases). V gave up 1 base and J gave up 2 bases, with 9 bases separating them. The CDR3 runs 14 residues. Germline values: CDR1 MGHDK, CDR2 SYGVNS.